This T cell receptor beta chain was observed in a study of shared clonotypes between healthy human individuals. Study outcomes and limitations: The four-donor shared clonotypes exceeded non-shared clonotypes in generation probability, with non-shared ones scoring lower.

The CDR3 covers 14 residues. The V gene's germline CDR1 is MDHEN and CDR2 SYDVKM. Between the trimmed V and J ends, which lost 5 bases and 0 bases, there was a span of 9 bases. The material for each subset, its genomic DNA, was split evenly across several immunoSEQ plates. Original data processing: ImmunoSEQ gave junction-only sequences without quality scores, so filtering differed. The data were produced by immunoSEQ multiplex PCR, yet TCRdb's version contains in-frame clones alone and is incomplete. V and J calls and clone size are as listed in that table; D and trimming were resolved from the DNA. The sample yields roughly 640,000 clones, around 72% seen once. This clone was detected once. Antigen unknown.

The sample consisted of memory CD4+ T cells sorted from blood. The subset here: CD45RA-negative fraction. The origin of this receptor is a woman aged 25 to 39 in good health. The gene calls are TRBV28 and TRBJ2-3; D not resolved. The CDR3 sequence is CASSPLSSTDTQYF. The CDR3 DNA follows: TGTGCCAGCAGTCCCCTTTCTAGCACAGATACGCAGTATTTT.